The 15 T cell receptor beta chains below come from one sample, sequenced in a study of blood T cell repertoires in COVID-19. Only in-frame clones appear in the TCRdb table, and some are missing; sequencing was by immunoSEQ multiplex PCR. The sample yields approximately 61,000 clones, around 80% seen once. Sequenced input: peripheral blood. Receptors originate from a woman between 70 and 85 years old with acute or convalescent COVID-19.

The V and J genes are TRBV14 and TRBJ1-2; D is unclear. The CDR3 is 13 amino acids. V was pared by 1 base and J by 4 bases, with 7 bases between. Germline V gives CDR1 SGHDN, CDR2 FVKESK. For the CDR3, the DNA is TGTGCCAGCAGCCAAGGTATCGGCTATGGCTACACCTTC. Protein sequence: CASSQGIGYGYTF.

This clone was detected only once. The rearrangement joins TRBV2 to TRBJ2-2; 10 bases map to TRBD2. The trim removed 5 bases at V and 4 bases at J, leaving 4 bases unmatched. This CDR3 has 15 amino acids. Germline V gene data show CDR1 as SNHLY and CDR2 as FYNNEI. The CDR3 bases are TGTGCCAGCAGTATTAGCGGGGGGCTCACCGGGGAGCTGTTTTTT. This codes for CASSISGGLTGELFF.

The chain couples TRBV11-3 to TRBJ2-5; TRBD1 agrees at 11 bases. This CDR3 is 16 amino acids long. CDR1 is SGHNT, CDR2 YENEEA, per germline. The junction had 9 bases not matched to a gene; V was cut back by 5 bases and J by 4 bases. The CDR3 reads CASSPGTGGSIETQYF. The CDR3 DNA follows: TGTGCCAGCAGCCCGGGGACAGGGGGTTCGATAGAGACCCAGTACTTC.

The gene calls are TRBV6-5 and TRBJ2-3; tentatively, D is TRBD2 (6 bases). V was trimmed by 5 bases and J by 6 bases, leaving 12 bases between them. The CDR3 covers 13 residues. Germline V gives CDR1 MNHEY, CDR2 SVGAGI. The CDR3 region has the DNA TGTGCCAGCAGTCGGGGAGGTTCGGATACGCAGTATTTT. It translates to CASSRGGSDTQYF.

V gene TRBV28 combines with J gene TRBJ1-3; TRBD1 might be the D (5 bases). CDR1 is MDHEN and CDR2 is SYDVKM in the germline V gene. Trimming stripped 5 bases from V and 9 bases from J, with 11 bases between. This CDR3 region has 12 residues. CDR3 nucleotides: TGTGCCAGCAGTCCGGGGGGTCCCACCATATATTTT. It is translated as CASSPGGPTIYF.

This chain links TRBV5-5 with TRBJ1-6, with TRBD1 matching 10 bases. The CDR3 is 15 residues long. In germline, CDR1 is SGHKS, CDR2 YYEKEE (reference sequence). Trimming took 1 base from V and 8 from J; bases not matched to a gene: 3. The CDR3 loop reads CASSLQTGGYSPLHF. The CDR3 DNA is TGTGCCAGCAGCTTGCAGACAGGGGGCTATTCACCCCTCCACTTT.

This chain uses TRBV7-9 with TRBJ1-3; a weak D match, TRBD1 (6 bases). This CDR3 contains 16 residues. V lost 2 bases to trimming and J lost 0 bases, with 11 bases between them. Germline lookup yields CDR1 SEHNR and CDR2 FQNEAQ (reference sequence). The CDR3 nucleotides are TGTGCCAGCAGCTTATACAGGGATTTCTCTGGAAACACCATATATTTT. Its translation is CASSLYRDFSGNTIYF.

The chain combines TRBV11-2 with TRBJ2-2; D is possibly TRBD2 (6 bases). V gave up 9 bases and J gave up 6 bases, with 17 bases separating them. The CDR3 totals 14 residues. Germline values: CDR1 SGHAT, CDR2 FQNNGV. CDR3 sequence reads: CASRPGEWAGELFF. CDR3 sequence (DNA): TGTGCCAGTCGCCCGGGGGAGTGGGCCGGGGAGCTGTTTTTT.

This chain links TRBV28 with TRBJ2-3, with 11 bases matching TRBD2. The germline gives CDR1 MDHEN, CDR2 SYDVKM. There are 18 residues in the CDR3. With V trimmed by 6 bases and J by 6 bases, 17 bases remained unmatched. The CDR3 nucleotides are TGTGCCAGCAGCCCTTTCCGCCTCCTAGCGGGGGGCCTTGATACGCAGTATTTT. Translation gives CASSPFRLLAGGLDTQYF.

V is TRBV7-3 and J is TRBJ2-1, with TRBD2 identical over 10 bases. This CDR3 is 15 amino acids long. Looked up from germline, CDR1 is SGHTA and CDR2 is FQGTGA. Trimming at V came to 6 bases and at J to 2 bases, leaving 4 bases not matched to a gene. The CDR3 coding sequence is TGTGCCAGCAGATCAAGCGGGGGGGCCTACAATGAGCAGTTCTTC. Translated, it gives CASRSSGGAYNEQFF.

This rearrangement joins TRBV11-2 to TRBJ1-5; D call uncertain. Trimming shortened V by 0 bases and J by 0 bases, and 9 bases separated the two germline ends. The germline CDR1 and CDR2 sequences are SGHAT and FQNNGV. There are 16 residues in the CDR3. The DNA of the CDR3 is TGTGCCAGCAGCTTAGACGCACGGTCTAGCAATCAGCCCCAGCATTTT. Its translation is CASSLDARSSNQPQHF.

The chain is built from TRBV5-1 and TRBJ1-2; TRBD1 agrees at 9 bases. This CDR3 comprises 14 residues. Germline CDR1 SGHRS, CDR2 YFSETQ. V lost 4 bases, J lost 2 bases, and 3 bases stayed unmatched. The CDR3 sequence is CASSTGQGNYGYTF. The CDR3 DNA sequence: TGCGCCAGCAGCACAGGACAGGGGAACTATGGCTACACCTTC.

V usage is TRBV2 and J usage is TRBJ2-5; D is perhaps TRBD2 (5 bases). This CDR3 is 11 amino acids long. The germline gives CDR1 SNHLY, CDR2 FYNNEI. Trimming took off 3 bases at V and 13 bases at J, with 12 bases between the two ends. As DNA, the CDR3 is TGTGCCAGCAGTGAGACTATCGCACCGTACTTC. This codes for CASSETIAPYF.

The chain uses TRBV2 and TRBJ2-7, with 9 bases fitting TRBD2. The V and J ends lost 6 bases and 7 bases, in that order; junction bases with no gene match: 7. From germline, CDR1 is SNHLY and CDR2 FYNNEI. This CDR3 has 13 residues. The CDR3 loop reads CASSTGLADEQYF. CDR3 sequence (DNA): TGTGCCAGCAGCACGGGACTAGCCGATGAGCAGTACTTC.

The chain recombines TRBV6-5 with TRBJ2-7; D is possibly TRBD1 (6 bases). The germline CDR1 and CDR2 sequences are MNHEY and SVGAGI. V lost 6 bases and J 3 bases, leaving 15 bases between the germline ends. The CDR3 loop spans 14 amino acids. CDR3 nucleotides: TGTGCCAGCAGAAACCCCCAGGGGAACTACGAGCAGTACTTC. It encodes CASRNPQGNYEQYF.